The source of this T cell receptor beta chain is a study of patients and donors after allogeneic stem cell transplantation. In TCRdb, the RT-PCR reads were re-called with MiXCR into one record per CDR3 protein. This table has about a million distinct CDR3 sequences, over 15% appearing once. The CDR3 is 8 residues long. This clonotype was seen a single time. This TCR came from a human donor who was either an allogeneic HSCT recipient or a stem cell or donor lymphocyte infusion donor (not recorded which). It is not recorded whose cells these are; they may come from a transplant donor. The sample comprised blood, either unsorted or a sorted T cell fraction (not recorded which). This chain joins TRBV21-1 and TRBJ1-1. TRBV21-1 is described as a pseudogene. The DNA of the CDR3 is TGTGCAGCAAGGAGGGCTTTCTTT. It is translated as CAARRAFF.